The present TCR beta chain was sequenced within a study of T cell clonotyping in hematopoietic cell transplantation. Clones were sequenced by immunoSEQ multiplex PCR, and TCRdb holds only the in-frame ones, with some missing. The sample lists about 20,000 clones; about nine tenths were seen once. Indicated time point: recipient sample about 28 days before transplant, after cytoreduction. The V and J ends lost 3 bases and 3 bases, in that order; junction bases with no gene match: 5. CDR3 length: 14 residues. Germline V gives CDR1 SGHTA, CDR2 FQGNSA. This TCR derives from a man aged 18 to 29 with biphenotypic leukemia. Some clones in this sample may be carry-over from other donors' samples. The sample here was peripheral blood mononuclear cells, taken before stem cell transplant. This chain links TRBV7-2 with TRBJ2-7, with 7 bases lining up with TRBD2. CDR3: CASSFTRTSYEQYF. CDR3 nucleotides: TGTGCCAGCAGCTTTACCCGGACTAGCTACGAGCAGTACTTC.